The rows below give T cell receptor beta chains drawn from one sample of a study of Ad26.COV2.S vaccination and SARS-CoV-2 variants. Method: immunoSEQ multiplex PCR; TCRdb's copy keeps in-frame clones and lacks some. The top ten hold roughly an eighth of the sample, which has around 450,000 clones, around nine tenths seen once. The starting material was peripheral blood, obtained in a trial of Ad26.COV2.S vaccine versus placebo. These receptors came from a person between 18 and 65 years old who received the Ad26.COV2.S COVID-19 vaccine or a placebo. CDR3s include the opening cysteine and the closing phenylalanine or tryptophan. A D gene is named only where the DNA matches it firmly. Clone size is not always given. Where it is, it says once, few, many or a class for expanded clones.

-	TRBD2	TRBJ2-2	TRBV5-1	TGCGCCAGCAGCTTACCCGGGACTAGCGGGAGCACCGGGGAGCTGTTTTTT	CASSLPGTSGSTGELFF
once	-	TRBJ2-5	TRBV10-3	TGTGCCATCAGTGAGTCTACGGAAGAGACCCAGTACTTC	CAISESTEETQYF
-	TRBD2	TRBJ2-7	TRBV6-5	TGTGCCAGCAGTTACCGGACTAGCGGATCCTACGAGCAGTACTTC	CASSYRTSGSYEQYF
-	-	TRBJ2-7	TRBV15	TGTGCCACCAGCAGAGATCTGGGTAGCGAGCAGTACTTC	CATSRDLGSEQYF
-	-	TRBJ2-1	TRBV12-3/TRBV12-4	TGTGCCAGCAGTTTAGTGACAGGTAGTGAGCAGTTCTTC	CASSLVTGSEQFF
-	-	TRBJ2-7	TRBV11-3	TGTGCCAGCAGCTCTGCGGAGCATCCCTACGAGCAGTACTTC	CASSSAEHPYEQYF
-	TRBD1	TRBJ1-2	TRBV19	TGTGCCAGTAGTCTAAATTACAGGGGGAGCTACACCTTC	CASSLNYRGSYTF
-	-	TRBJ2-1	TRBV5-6	TGTGCCAGCAGCCCGATGATGTACAATGAGCAGTTCTTC	CASSPMMYNEQFF
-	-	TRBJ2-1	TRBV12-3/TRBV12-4	TGTGCCACTACGGGAAATGAGCAGTTCTTC	CATTGNEQFF
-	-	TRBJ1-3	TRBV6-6	TGTGCCAGCAGTCCACCGGGGAGCTCTGGAAACACCATATATTTT	CASSPPGSSGNTIYF
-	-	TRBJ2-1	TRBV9	TGTGCCAGCAGCGTCGGAGTAGCGGCACCCTACAATGAGCAGTTCTTC	CASSVGVAAPYNEQFF
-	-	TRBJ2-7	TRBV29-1	TGCAGCGTTGGGGTGACTAGTCTGGTATCCTACGAGCAGTACTTC	CSVGVTSLVSYEQYF
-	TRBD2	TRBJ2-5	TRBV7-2	TGTGCCAGCAGCACCGGAGCGGGAGGGGCAACGGAGACCCAGTACTTC	CASSTGAGGATETQYF
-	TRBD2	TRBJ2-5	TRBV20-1	TGCAGTGCAAGTACTAGCGGGAGGTACCAAGAGACCCAGTACTTC	CSASTSGRYQETQYF
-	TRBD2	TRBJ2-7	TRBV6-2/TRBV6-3	TGTGCCAGCAGTTACGAGGGACTAGCGGGAGAGGATAGCGACGAGCAGTACTTC	CASSYEGLAGEDSDEQYF
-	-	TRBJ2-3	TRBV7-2	TGTGCCAGCAGCTTAGTCGGTGGGGCTACCCTTCACACAGATACGCAGTATTTT	CASSLVGGATLHTDTQYF
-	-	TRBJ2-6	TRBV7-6	TGTGCCAGCAGCGCCGAGCTAGCCTACGGGGCCAACGTCCTGACTTTC	CASSAELAYGANVLTF
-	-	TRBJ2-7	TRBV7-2	TGTGCCAGCAGCCGTACCCCGGCAGGCGCCTACGAGCAGTACTTC	CASSRTPAGAYEQYF
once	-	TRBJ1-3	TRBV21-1	TGTGCCAGCAGAACCACAGGAGAAGCCGGAAACACCATATATTTT	CASRTTGEAGNTIYF
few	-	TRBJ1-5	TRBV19	TGTGCCAGTAGTACCCTGACTGGAAATCAGCCCCAGCATTTT	CASSTLTGNQPQHF
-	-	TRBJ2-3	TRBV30	TGTGCCGGAAGTCATGGGGAGGACGGGGCAGATACGCAGTATTTT	CAGSHGEDGADTQYF
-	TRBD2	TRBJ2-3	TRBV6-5	TGTGCCAGCAGTTACGTGGGAGGGCGCACAGATACGCAGTATTTT	CASSYVGGRTDTQYF
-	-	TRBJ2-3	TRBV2	TGTGCACATAAACCTACGGGAGGCACAGATACGCAGTATTTT	CAHKPTGGTDTQYF
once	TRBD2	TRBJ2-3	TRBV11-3	TGTGCCAGCAGCTTAACGTTAAGCGGGGAAGATACGCAGTATTTT	CASSLTLSGEDTQYF
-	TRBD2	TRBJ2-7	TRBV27	TGTGCCAGCAGTATGACTAGCGGGAACTCCTACGAGCAGTACTTC	CASSMTSGNSYEQYF
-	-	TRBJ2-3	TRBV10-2	TGCGCCAGCAGTGACTGGGGGAGCTCAGATACGCAGTATTTT	CASSDWGSSDTQYF
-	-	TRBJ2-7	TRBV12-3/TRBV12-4	TGTGCCAGCAGCACCTCGTACGAGCAGTACTTC	CASSTSYEQYF
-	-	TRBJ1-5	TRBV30	TGTGCCTGGAGTGTGGGGCAGCCCCAGCATTTT	CAWSVGQPQHF
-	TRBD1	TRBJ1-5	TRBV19	TGTGCCAGTGATCTGGGACAGGGAACTTATAGCAATCAGCCCCAGCATTTT	CASDLGQGTYSNQPQHF
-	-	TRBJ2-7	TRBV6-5	TGTGCCAGCAGTTACCGCGGCCGGAAGTACTTC	CASSYRGRKYF
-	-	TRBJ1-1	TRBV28	TGTGCCAGCAGTTTGAAGTACCTGAACACTGAAGCTTTCTTT	CASSLKYLNTEAFF
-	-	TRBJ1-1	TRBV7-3	TGTGCCAGCAGCTTATTCGGCGGTACTGAAGCTTTCTTT	CASSLFGGTEAFF
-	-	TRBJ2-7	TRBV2	TGTGCCAGCAGTGTAGGTCGGGATGCCTACGAGCAGTACTTC	CASSVGRDAYEQYF
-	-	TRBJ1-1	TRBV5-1	TGCGCCAGCAGCTCCAGTAAACAGGGAGGTGAAGCTTTCTTT	CASSSSKQGGEAFF
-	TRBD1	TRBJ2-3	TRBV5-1	TGCGCCAGCAGCTTGCTCCAGGGGGTAGATACGCAGTATTTT	CASSLLQGVDTQYF
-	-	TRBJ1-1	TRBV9	TGTGCCAGCAGCGTATCCCCTCTGACTAACACTGAAGCTTTCTTT	CASSVSPLTNTEAFF
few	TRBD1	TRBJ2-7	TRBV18	TGTGCCAGCTCACCCGGGACAGGGAGCTACGAGCAGTACTTC	CASSPGTGSYEQYF
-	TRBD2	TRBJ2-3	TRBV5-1	TGCGCCAGCAGCTCTCGGACTAGCGGGAGGGCCGCAGATACGCAGTATTTT	CASSSRTSGRAADTQYF
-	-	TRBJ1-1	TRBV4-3	TGCGCCAGCAGCCAAACCATTACGGGAACCACTGAAGCTTTCTTT	CASSQTITGTTEAFF
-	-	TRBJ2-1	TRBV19	TGTGCCACCAGGGGGGAGGAGTTCAATGAGCAGTTCTTC	CATRGEEFNEQFF
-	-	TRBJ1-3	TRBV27	TGTGCCAGCAGCCCCCTGAAGGGAAACACCATATATTTT	CASSPLKGNTIYF